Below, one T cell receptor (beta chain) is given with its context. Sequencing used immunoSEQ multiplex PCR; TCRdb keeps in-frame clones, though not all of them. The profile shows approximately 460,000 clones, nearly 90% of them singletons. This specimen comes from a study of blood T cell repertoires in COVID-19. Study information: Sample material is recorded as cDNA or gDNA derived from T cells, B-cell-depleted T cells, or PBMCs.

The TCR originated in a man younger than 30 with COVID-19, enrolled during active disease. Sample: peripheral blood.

The CDR3: CASSFGQGFSGEQFF. DNA of the CDR3: TGTGCCAGCAGCTTCGGACAGGGGTTTTCGGGTGAGCAGTTCTTC. V and J are TRBV11-3 and TRBJ2-1; 9 bases agree with TRBD1. V trimming: 3 bases; J trimming: 9 bases; junction bases outside the gene matches: 9. The CDR3 sequence is 15 residues long. Germline V gives CDR1 SGHNT, CDR2 YENEEA.